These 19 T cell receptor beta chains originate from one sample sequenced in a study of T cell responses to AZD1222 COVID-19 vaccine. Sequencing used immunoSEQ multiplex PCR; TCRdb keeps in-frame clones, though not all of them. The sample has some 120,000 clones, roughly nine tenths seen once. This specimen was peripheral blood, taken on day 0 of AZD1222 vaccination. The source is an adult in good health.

The CDR3 nucleotides are TGTGCCAGCAGCCCCTATGCAGATACGCAGTATTTT. This codes for CASSPYADTQYF. The V gene is TRBV3-1 (or the pseudogene TRBV3-2), the J gene TRBJ2-3; D is uncertain. CDR1 LGHDT and CDR2 YNNKEL come from the germline V gene (reference sequence). The CDR3 extends over 12 amino acids. The V end was cut by 4 bases, the J end by 4 bases, with 6 bases between.

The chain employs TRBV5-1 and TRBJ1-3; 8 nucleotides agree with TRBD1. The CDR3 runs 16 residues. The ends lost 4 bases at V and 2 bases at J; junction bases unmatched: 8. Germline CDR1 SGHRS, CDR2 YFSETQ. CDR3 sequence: CASSRGDRGAGNTIYF. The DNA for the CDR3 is TGCGCCAGCAGCCGAGGTGACAGGGGTGCTGGAAACACCATATATTTT.

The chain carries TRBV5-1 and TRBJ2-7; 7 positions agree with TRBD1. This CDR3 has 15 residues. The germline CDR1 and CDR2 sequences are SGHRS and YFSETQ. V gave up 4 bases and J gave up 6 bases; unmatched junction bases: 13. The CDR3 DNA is TGCGCCAGCAGCCCTGGACAGGCAGGAGTCGGCGAGCAGTACTTC. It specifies CASSPGQAGVGEQYF.

CDR3 region: CSGAQGDNGYGYTF. The CDR3 DNA is TGCAGCGGAGCTCAGGGGGATAATGGGTATGGCTACACCTTC. The chain is built from TRBV29-1 and TRBJ1-2, with 7 nucleotides matching TRBD1. V lost 7 bases to trimming and J lost 5 bases; unmatched junction nucleotides: 13. The CDR3 totals 14 residues. Germline CDR1 reads SQVTM; CDR2 reads ANQGSEA.

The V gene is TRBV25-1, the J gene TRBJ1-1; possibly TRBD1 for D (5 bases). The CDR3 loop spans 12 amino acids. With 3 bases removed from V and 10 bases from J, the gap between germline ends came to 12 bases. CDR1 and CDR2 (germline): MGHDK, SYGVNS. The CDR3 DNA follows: TGTGCCAGCAGTGACTTGGGGGAGGGAGCTTTCTTT. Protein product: CASSDLGEGAFF.

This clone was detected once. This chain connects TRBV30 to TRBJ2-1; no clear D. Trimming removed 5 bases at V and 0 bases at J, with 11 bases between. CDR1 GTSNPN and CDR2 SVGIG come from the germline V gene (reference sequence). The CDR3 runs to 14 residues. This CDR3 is CAWQAFNSYNEQFF. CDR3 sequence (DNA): TGTGCCTGGCAAGCCTTTAACTCCTACAATGAGCAGTTCTTC.

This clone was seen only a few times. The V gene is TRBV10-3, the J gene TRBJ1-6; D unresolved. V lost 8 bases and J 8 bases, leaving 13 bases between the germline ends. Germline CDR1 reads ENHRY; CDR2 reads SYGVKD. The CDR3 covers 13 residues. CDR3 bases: TGTGCCATCGCTGGGAGAAATGATTCACCCCTCCACTTT. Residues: CAIAGRNDSPLHF.

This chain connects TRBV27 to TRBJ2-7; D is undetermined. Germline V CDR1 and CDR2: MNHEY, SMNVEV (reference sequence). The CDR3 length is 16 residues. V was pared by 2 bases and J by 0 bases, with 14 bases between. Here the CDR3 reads CASSLRADLSSYEQYF. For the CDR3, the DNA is TGTGCCAGCAGTTTACGCGCGGACCTAAGCTCCTACGAGCAGTACTTC.

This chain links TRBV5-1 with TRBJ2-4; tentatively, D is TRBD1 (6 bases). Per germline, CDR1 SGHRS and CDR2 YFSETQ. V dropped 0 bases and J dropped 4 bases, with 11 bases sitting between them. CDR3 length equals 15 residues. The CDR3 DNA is TGCGCCAGCAGCTTGGCGTCAGGGGCGAAAAACATTCAGTACTTC. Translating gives CASSLASGAKNIQYF.

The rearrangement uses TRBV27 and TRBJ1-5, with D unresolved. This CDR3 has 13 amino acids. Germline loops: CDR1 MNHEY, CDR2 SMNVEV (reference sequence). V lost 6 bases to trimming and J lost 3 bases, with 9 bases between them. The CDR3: CASRSGFNQPQHF. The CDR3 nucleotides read TGTGCCAGCAGATCCGGGTTCAATCAGCCCCAGCATTTT.

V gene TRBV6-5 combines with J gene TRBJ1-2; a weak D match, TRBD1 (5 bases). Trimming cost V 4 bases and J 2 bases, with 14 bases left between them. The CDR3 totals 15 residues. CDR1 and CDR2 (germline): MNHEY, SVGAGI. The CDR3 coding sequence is TGTGCCAGCAGTTCCACGGGGGTAGGGAACTATGGCTACACCTTC. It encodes CASSSTGVGNYGYTF.

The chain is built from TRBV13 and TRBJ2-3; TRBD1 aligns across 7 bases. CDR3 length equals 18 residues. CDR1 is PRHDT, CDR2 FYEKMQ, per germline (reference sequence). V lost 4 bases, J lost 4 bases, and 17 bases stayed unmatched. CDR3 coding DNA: TGTGCCAGCAGCTCTGGAATGACAGGGAATCAAAGAGCAGATACGCAGTATTTT. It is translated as CASSSGMTGNQRADTQYF. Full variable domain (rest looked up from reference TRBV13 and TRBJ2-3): AAGVIQSPRHLIKEKRETATLKCYPIPRHDTVYWYQQGPGQDPQFLISFYEKMQSDKGSIPDRFSAQQFSDYHSELNMSSLELGDSALYFCASSSGMTGNQRADTQYFGPGTRLTVL.

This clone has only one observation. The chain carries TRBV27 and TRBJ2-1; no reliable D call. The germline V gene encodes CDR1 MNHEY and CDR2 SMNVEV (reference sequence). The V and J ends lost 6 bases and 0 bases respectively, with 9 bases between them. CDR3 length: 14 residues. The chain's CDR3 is CASSHPDSYNEQFF. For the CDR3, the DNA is TGTGCCAGCAGCCATCCAGACTCCTACAATGAGCAGTTCTTC.

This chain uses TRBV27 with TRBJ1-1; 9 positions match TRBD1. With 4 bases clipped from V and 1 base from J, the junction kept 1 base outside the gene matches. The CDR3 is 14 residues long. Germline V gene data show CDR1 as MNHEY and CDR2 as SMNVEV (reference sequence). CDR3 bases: TGTGCCAGCAGTTGGACAGGGGCGAACACTGAAGCTTTCTTT. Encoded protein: CASSWTGANTEAFF.

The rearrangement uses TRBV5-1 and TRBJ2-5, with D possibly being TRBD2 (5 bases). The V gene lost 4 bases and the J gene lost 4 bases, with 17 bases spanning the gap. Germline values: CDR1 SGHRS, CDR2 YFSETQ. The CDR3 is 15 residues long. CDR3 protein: CASSQDGESRETQYF. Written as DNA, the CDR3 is TGCGCCAGCAGCCAAGATGGGGAGTCAAGAGAGACCCAGTACTTC.

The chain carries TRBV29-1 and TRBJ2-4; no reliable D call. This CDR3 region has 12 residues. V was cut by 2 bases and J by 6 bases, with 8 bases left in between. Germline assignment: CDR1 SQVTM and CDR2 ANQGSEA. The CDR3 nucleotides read TGCAGCGTTGAAATATGGGGAAACATTCAGTACTTC. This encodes CSVEIWGNIQYF.

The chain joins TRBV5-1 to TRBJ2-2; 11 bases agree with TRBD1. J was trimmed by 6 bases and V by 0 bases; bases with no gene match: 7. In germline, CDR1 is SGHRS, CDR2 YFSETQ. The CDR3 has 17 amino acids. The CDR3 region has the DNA TGCGCCAGCAGCTTGGGCGGCCGGACAGGGGGCCCCGGGGAGCTGTTTTTT. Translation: CASSLGGRTGGPGELFF.

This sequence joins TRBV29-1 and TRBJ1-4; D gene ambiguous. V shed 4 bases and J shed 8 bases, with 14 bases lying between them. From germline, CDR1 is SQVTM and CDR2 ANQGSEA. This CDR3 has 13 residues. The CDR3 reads CSVASGREEKLFF. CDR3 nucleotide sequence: TGCAGCGTTGCCTCTGGACGGGAAGAAAAACTGTTTTTT.

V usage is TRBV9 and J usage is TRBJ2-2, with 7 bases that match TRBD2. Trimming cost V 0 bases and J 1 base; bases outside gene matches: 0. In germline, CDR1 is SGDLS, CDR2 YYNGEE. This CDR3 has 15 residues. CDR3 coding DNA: TGTGCCAGCAGCGTAGCGGGGGGGAACACCGGGGAGCTGTTTTTT. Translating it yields CASSVAGGNTGELFF. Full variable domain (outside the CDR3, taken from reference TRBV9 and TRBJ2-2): DSGVTQTPKHLITATGQRVTLRCSPRSGDLSVYWYQQSLDQGLQFLIQYYNGEERAKGNILERFSAQQFPDLHSELNLSSLELGDSALYFCASSVAGGNTGELFFGEGSRLTVL.